This T cell receptor beta chain came from a study of shared clonotypes between healthy human individuals (dated by TCRdb to about 2020). For the wider study: A couple of women and a few men aged 18 to 49 years were included in the cohort. The study deeply sequenced blood TCR repertoires of five healthy adults to estimate repertoire size and the extent of clonotype sharing between individuals. Leukapheresis yielded between about 0.94 and 8.9 billion PBMCs per donor. Per donor, three plates each were used for CD4 naive and CD4 memory, two for CD8 naive, and one for CD8 memory. To increase sequencing depth and limit assay-specific biases, TCR repertoire library preparation and sequencing were carried out by different laboratories using diverse techniques.

The cysteine opens and the phenylalanine closes a CDR3 of 15 amino acids. CDR3 DNA is the only sequence kept; it has 45 bases, read in frame from the first base. Deletion took 2 bases off V and 0 bases off J, with a span of 11 bases between the germline ends. The germline V gene sets CDR1 to MNHNS and CDR2 to SASEGT. The donors were healthy, HIV-negative adults who had no recently reported acute infections or vaccinations. Every donor was a Caucasian adult residing in Nashville, Tennessee, USA. The CD8 memory samples were a combination of magnetically selected CD45RO+ cells and CCR7-negative CD45RA+ effector memory (TemRA) cells. Blood was obtained by leukapheresis, after which PBMCs were separated by Ficoll-Histopaque density gradient centrifugation and cryopreserved in liquid nitrogen vapor phase. Analytical flow cytometry was used to check the purity and quantity of every magnetically sorted T cell population. Each sorted fraction had its genomic DNA isolated and then quantified by UV absorbance on a Nanodrop 2000c.

Using the deep immunoSEQ assay, multiplex PCR amplified TCR CDR3 regions from genomic DNA. Genomic DNA extracted from each cell subset was distributed evenly over all wells of several immunoSEQ 96-well plates, and each plate served as one replicate. For sorted subsets, each replicate PCR was loaded with 200 to 250 ng genomic DNA, equivalent to approximately 27,000 T cell genomes. Purified libraries were measured with a Qubit 3.0 fluorometer, size-checked on a Bioanalyzer 2100, and measured again with the KAPA Library Quantification kit. Every immunoSEQ 96-well plate was sequenced on a dedicated single-read 150-cycle Illumina NextSeq 550 flow cell. Under the source paper's analysis protocol: The immunoSEQ output contained only junctional sequences without quality scores, so filtering could not match that applied to full-length reads. Sequences were annotated with PyIR, a Python wrapper for IgBLAST v1.9, using IMGT germline references to assign V/J genes and CDR3. Reads were removed for weak V/J assignments (E-value above 1e-6), missing CDR3, stop codons, out-of-frame junctions, or ambiguous translated residues. V3J clonotypes were defined as sequences sharing the same inferred V gene, J gene, and CDR3 amino acid sequence. The percentage overlap between two repertoires was calculated by dividing the number of shared unique clonotypes by the size of the smaller repertoire. Richness of each repertoire was evaluated using RTK rarefaction, the Chao1 estimator, and Recon v2.1 estimates of unobserved clonotypes. Generation probabilities were computed with OLGA for all TCRbeta clonotypes obtained by the gDNA method from a few donors. Here the immuneACCESS table is served through TCRdb, limited to in-frame sequences with V and J called. Missing clones are a known gap in these copies; in checked studies unresolved V genes cover under half, and the rest lacks a known reason. That table is the source of V, J and clone size, and D and trimming were worked out from the DNA. For this sample the table gives around 79,000 clones, of which 60% to 65% were detected only once. The ten largest clones represent roughly half of the sample.

About this clone itself: There is no known antigen for this receptor. No clone much larger than this one lies a single base away; base qualities are absent.

Overall results and qualifications from the work: Even with the large sequencing depth, rarefaction of the sorted-subset datasets indicated that sequencing was incomplete. Higher generation probabilities were observed for clonotypes shared by all four sorted-subset donors than for non-shared clonotypes. Pairwise subsampling indicated that sequencing depth was expected to affect the degree of clonotype sharing among donors. Sharing across a few donors was observed for roughly 5.4% of naive CD4, over 3% of naive CD8, 2% to 2.5% of memory CD4, and about 0.39% of memory CD8 clonotypes. Estimated clonotype richness was generally larger for naive than for memory subsets. Because the study included only a small number of donors, the genetic and exposure-history diversity represented was limited. Sampling was restricted to blood, and TCR repertoires in tissue are likely to differ from TCR repertoires in blood.

Here the chain combines TRBV6-1 and TRBJ2-7; the D gene cannot be resolved reliably. The source of this sequence is a man younger than 40 in good health. The sequenced sample was memory CD8+ T cells sorted from blood. The cell subset or site label, as the study defines it: CD45RO+ cells pooled with CCR7-negative TemRA cells. The DNA sequence reads TGTGCCAGCAGTGAATCCGGACGGAGCTCCTACGAGCAGTACTTC. The resulting protein is CASSESGRSSYEQYF.